The clone carrying this TCR beta chain was recorded a few times. Its antigen remains unknown. The data derive from a study of T cells in localized non-small cell lung cancer. Germline CDR1 is MNHEY and CDR2 is SMNVEV (reference sequence). V dropped 8 bases and J dropped 4; count of bases not matched to a gene: 14. CDR3 length: 16 residues. Regarding the study as a whole: Paired adjacent lung recovered a median around 62 of the top 100 tumor clones. Increased T cell density in blood showed an association with longer overall survival. Of the tissues analyzed, uninvolved adjacent lung showed maximal T cell clonality, greater than tumor. Because only a single region of the tumor was sequenced, heterogeneity remains possible.

Measured with immunoSEQ multiplex PCR; TCRdb has only the in-frame clones, and not every one. The profile shows about 4,000 clones, approximately 30% of them singletons. The sequence came from a man aged 35 to 69 with stage II lung adenocarcinoma. The chain recombines TRBV27 with TRBJ2-5; TRBD2 matches 9 bases. The sample here was lung tumor tissue, taken before any cancer treatment. CDR3 sequence (DNA): TGTGCCAGCCGCCCTCAAGGGATAGCGGGGGTAGAGACCCAGTACTTC. This translates into CASRPQGIAGVETQYF.